Included here is one T cell receptor (beta chain) sequence, with context. The read is 3 residues too short to cover the CDR3 end, so that end is filled in from the germline J gene. The protocol was immunoSEQ multiplex PCR, while the TCRdb copy is restricted to in-frame clones and leaves out a portion. The sample yields around 15,000 clones, of which the top ten take up roughly 7.2%. These data originate in a study of T cells in women clearing cervical HPV infection. Germline CDR1 is SGHAT and CDR2 is FQNNGV. Trimming removed 5 bases at V and 5 bases at J, with 10 bases between. This CDR3 comprises 12 residues.

The source of this sequence is a woman between 18 and 70 years old with a cervical HPV16 infection that either progressed to CIN3+ or cleared (not recorded which). Sequenced: blood buffy coat. This sequence joins TRBV11-2 and TRBJ2-7, with TRBD1 as a possible D gene (5 bases). The CDR3 bases that were read are TGTGCCAGCAGCCCCTCAGGGAACGAG. This sequence encodes CASSPSGNE. The complete CDR3 sequence is CASSPSGNEQYF.